The 17 T cell receptor beta chains presented below share a single source sample, sequenced in a study of shared clonotypes between healthy human individuals. The repertoire was sequenced with immunoSEQ multiplex PCR; TCRdb's copy has only in-frame clones and lacks some. The sample yields under 2.5 million clones, 85% to 95% seen once. The source material was naive CD4+ T cells from PBMCs. Subset meaning: CD45RA+ positively selected. Every receptor here comes from a man between 18 and 35 years old in good health. Some clones in this sample may be carry-over from other donors' samples.

The rearrangement joins TRBV11-3 to TRBJ2-5; D might be TRBD1 (6 bases). CDR3 length equals 16 residues. The V end was cut by 2 bases, the J end by 2 bases, with 15 bases between. Germline CDR1 SGHNT, CDR2 YENEEA. The chain's CDR3 is CASSLFRGGRQETQYF. CDR3 sequence (DNA): TGTGCCAGCAGCTTATTCAGGGGCGGAAGGCAAGAGACCCAGTACTTC.

V usage is TRBV19 and J usage is TRBJ2-3; 12 positions match TRBD2. Germline V CDR1 and CDR2: LNHDA, SQIVND (reference sequence). The V gene end was trimmed by 6 bases and the J gene end by 6 bases; junction bases not matched to a gene: 7. The CDR3 sequence is 15 residues long. This CDR3 is CASSQTSGSRDTQYF. The CDR3 nucleotides read TGTGCCAGTAGCCAGACTAGCGGGAGTCGGGATACGCAGTATTTT.

The chain employs TRBV5-1 and TRBJ2-1, with TRBD2 matching over 9 bases. The ends lost 3 bases at V and 8 bases at J; junction bases unmatched: 12. The CDR3 runs 16 residues. CDR1 and CDR2 from the germline V gene are SGHRS and YFSETQ. The DNA for the CDR3 is TGCGCCAGCAGCTGGACCGGGACTAGCCGTCCAGATGAGCAGTTCTTC. Translation: CASSWTGTSRPDEQFF.

The table lists this clone with a few counts. The chain joins TRBV4-3 to TRBJ2-5; 13 bases align to TRBD2. Germline-derived CDR1 and CDR2 are LGHNA and YSLEER. The CDR3 totals 22 residues. V shed 0 bases, J shed 2 bases, and the junction held 18 bases outside the gene matches. The CDR3 coding sequence is TGCGCCAGCAGCCAAGATCCCTGGACTAGCGGGAGATTGCGGGTTAGGCAAGAGACCCAGTACTTC. Translating it yields CASSQDPWTSGRLRVRQETQYF.

This sequence joins TRBV5-1 and TRBJ1-2; D not certain. Trimming removed 3 bases at V and 6 bases at J, with 6 bases between. Germline CDR1 is SGHRS and CDR2 is YFSETQ. This CDR3 contains 11 residues. This CDR3 is CASSSRDGYTF. The CDR3 bases are TGCGCCAGCAGCTCCAGAGATGGCTACACCTTC.

This chain uses TRBV19 with TRBJ2-5; 7 bases are a match to TRBD2. The CDR3 runs to 16 residues. Germline trimming cut 4 bases from V and 5 bases from J; bases unmatched to any gene: 13. CDR1 is LNHDA and CDR2 is SQIVND in the germline V gene (reference sequence). In DNA, the CDR3 is TGTGCCAGTAGTAGCCTCGGGGCGGGAGACGGGGAGACCCAGTACTTC. This encodes CASSSLGAGDGETQYF.

The chain is built from TRBV10-3 and TRBJ1-5, with TRBD1 identical over 7 bases. Trimming cost V 10 bases and J 3 bases; bases outside gene matches: 6. The CDR3 runs to 13 residues. The germline V gene encodes CDR1 ENHRY and CDR2 SYGVKD. CDR3 DNA sequence: TGTGCCACCCGACAGGGCCTCAATCAGCCCCAGCATTTT. This sequence encodes CATRQGLNQPQHF.

The chain recombines TRBV18 with TRBJ2-7, with D possibly being TRBD2 (5 bases). V was shortened by 2 bases and J by 1 base, with 9 bases between the two germline ends. In germline, CDR1 is KGHSH, CDR2 LQKENI. The CDR3 totals 14 residues. DNA for the CDR3: TGTGCCAGCTCACCATCGCGGGTTTCCTACGAGCAGTACTTC. This translates into CASSPSRVSYEQYF. Full variable domain (missing parts from reference TRBV18 and TRBJ2-7): NAGVMQNPRHLVRRRGQEARLRCSPMKGHSHVYWYRQLPEEGLKFMVYLQKENIIDESGMPKERFSAEFPKEGPSILRIQQVVRGDSAAYFCASSPSRVSYEQYFGPGTRLTVT.

The chain uses TRBV28 and TRBJ2-1, with 15 bases identical to TRBD2. Trimming removed 6 bases from V and 0 bases from J; junction bases left unmatched: 9. CDR1 is MDHEN and CDR2 is SYDVKM in the germline V gene. CDR3 length: 19 amino acids. The CDR3 DNA is TGTGCCAGCAGCGCGGGGGGACTAGCGGGAGGATCCTCCTACAATGAGCAGTTCTTC. This gives the protein CASSAGGLAGGSSYNEQFF.

This clone showed up just a few times. The chain is built from TRBV25-1 and TRBJ1-2; possibly TRBD1 for D (6 bases). Trimming took off 4 bases at V and 5 bases at J, with 11 bases between the two ends. There are 13 residues in the CDR3. Germline CDR1 and CDR2: MGHDK and SYGVNS. The CDR3 is CASSAAGTYGYTF. The CDR3 bases are TGTGCCAGCAGTGCCGCAGGGACATATGGCTACACCTTC.

The chain carries TRBV7-8 and TRBJ2-7, with unresolved D. This CDR3 has 13 amino acids. Germline V gene data show CDR1 as SGHVS and CDR2 as FQNEAQ. The V and J ends lost 6 bases and 0 bases respectively, with 9 bases between them. The CDR3: CASRSFSSYEQYF. CDR3 nucleotides: TGTGCCAGCAGGTCCTTTAGCTCCTACGAGCAGTACTTC.

J is TRBJ2-1 and V is TRBV6-5; tentatively, D is TRBD1 (6 bases). Germline loops: CDR1 MNHEY, CDR2 SVGAGI. The CDR3 is made up of 15 amino acids. V shed 2 bases and J shed 6 bases, with 14 bases lying between them. The CDR3 DNA reads as TGTGCCAGCAGTTACGGCCGGGACACCCCCAATGAGCAGTTCTTC. As protein: CASSYGRDTPNEQFF.

This clone has just one count. The chain carries TRBV28 and TRBJ2-1, with TRBD1 identical over 8 bases. Germline V gene data show CDR1 as MDHEN and CDR2 as SYDVKM. The CDR3 length is 16 residues. V lost 0 bases to trimming and J lost 4 bases; unmatched junction nucleotides: 5. CDR3 DNA: TGTGCCAGCAGTTTATGGACAGGGGAGAAGTACAATGAGCAGTTCTTC. It codes for CASSLWTGEKYNEQFF.

With regard to this clone: As the CDR3 is not closed by the conserved phenylalanine or tryptophan, this likely results from a read error. Because the CDR3's place on the DNA is in doubt, the DNA is left out and the CDR3 is given as listed by TCRdb. The chain employs TRBV27 and TRBJ2-3; the D segment call TRBD2 is taken from the table without a DNA check. CDR1 MNHEY and CDR2 SMNVEV come from the germline V gene (reference sequence). Counting both end residues, the CDR3 totals 15 amino acids. The CDR3 sequence: CASSLTSGRHLGCSK.

The CDR3 DNA reads as TGTGCCAGCAGTGAAGGAACGACAGGCCTATTGGGGGAACTGTTTTTT. Protein sequence: CASSEGTTGLLGELFF. The chain couples TRBV6-1 to TRBJ1-4, with D maybe TRBD1 (6 bases). V shed 1 base and J shed 12 bases, with 21 bases lying between them. The CDR3 has 16 amino acids. The germline CDR1 and CDR2 sequences are MNHNS and SASEGT.

The chain couples TRBV2 to TRBJ2-1, with D unresolved. Trimming shortened V by 0 bases and J by 14 bases, and 14 bases separated the two germline ends. The V gene's germline CDR1 is SNHLY and CDR2 FYNNEI. The CDR3 covers 13 residues. The CDR3 DNA follows: TGTGCCAGCAGTGAAGCCCGCGACACCTTGGAGTTCTTC. As protein: CASSEARDTLEFF.

The J gene is TRBJ2-5, the V gene TRBV9; tentative D call: TRBD1 (5 bases). Germline V gives CDR1 SGDLS, CDR2 YYNGEE. The ends were cut back, 0 bases at V and 1 base at J, with 13 bases in the middle. There are 16 residues in the CDR3. CDR3 nucleotides: TGTGCCAGCAGCGTAGGGGGCACCCAGTTCCAAGAGACCCAGTACTTC. Its protein is CASSVGGTQFQETQYF.